This passage covers 16 T cell receptor beta chains from one sample sequenced in a study of early T cells in non-severe SARS-CoV-2 infection. TCRdb passed the 5' RACE reads through MiXCR, listing each CDR3 protein once. This table holds about 61,000 distinct CDR3 sequences, less than 14% found once. The sequencing sample was made of whole blood. The receptors shown here come from an adult who was a healthcare worker with PCR-confirmed SARS-CoV-2 infection or an uninfected control (not recorded which).

This clonotype was detected a few times. J is TRBJ1-4 and V is TRBV9; D ambiguous. Germline V gene sequence: CDR1 SGDLS, CDR2 YYNGEE. V was shortened by 2 bases and J by 7 bases, with 12 bases between the two germline ends. This CDR3 region has 14 residues. CDR3 sequence: CASSVSVEGEKLFF. CDR3 nucleotide sequence: TGTGCCAGCAGCGTGAGTGTTGAAGGTGAAAAACTGTTTTTT.

This clonotype was detected many times. V is TRBV5-1 and J is TRBJ1-2; D gene uncertain. V lost 0 bases to trimming and J lost 5 bases, with 11 bases between them. There are 14 residues in the CDR3. Germline V gene lookup returns CDR1 SGHRS and CDR2 YFSETQ. CDR3 bases: TGCGCCAGCAGCTTGGAAGGGTTACAGTATGGCTACACCTTC. Encoded protein: CASSLEGLQYGYTF.

This clonotype occurred once. The rearrangement uses TRBV10-1 and TRBJ2-2, with a weak D call TRBD1 (6 bases). The CDR3 runs 15 residues. Germline values: CDR1 WNHNN, CDR2 SYGVQD (reference sequence). Trimming left V 5 bases short and J 2 bases short, with 12 bases between. CDR3: CASSKDSINTGELFF. CDR3 nucleotide sequence: TGCGCCAGCAGTAAGGACAGCATCAACACCGGGGAGCTGTTTTTT.

This clonotype was recorded a few times. The chain combines TRBV12-3 or TRBV12-4 with TRBJ2-5, with 7 bases fitting TRBD1. The V and J ends lost 10 bases and 5 bases, in that order; junction bases with no gene match: 10. This CDR3 comprises 13 residues. CDR3 sequence: CATADRAVETQYF. CDR3 sequence (DNA): TGTGCCACCGCTGACAGGGCGGTGGAGACCCAGTACTTC.

The chain links TRBV7-8 to TRBJ2-3; TRBD1 might be the D (6 bases). This CDR3 has 17 residues. Germline CDR1 reads SGHVS; CDR2 reads FQNEAQ. Trimming took 2 bases from V and 0 from J, leaving 15 bases between them. The CDR3 nucleotides are TGTGCCAGCAGCTTACCGAGACAGGCTACTAGCACAGATACGCAGTATTTT. Protein product: CASSLPRQATSTDTQYF.

This clonotype was seen a few times. The chain has TRBV5-5 and TRBJ1-1; maybe TRBD1 (5 bases). With 4 bases removed from V and 1 base from J, the gap between germline ends came to 17 bases. The CDR3 loop spans 16 amino acids. Germline V gives CDR1 SGHKS, CDR2 YYEKEE (reference sequence). CDR3 residues: CASSPGSGRTNTEAFF. The DNA for the CDR3 is TGTGCCAGCAGCCCGGGCTCAGGGAGGACGAACACTGAAGCTTTCTTT.

This clonotype was counted many times. V and J are TRBV7-8 and TRBJ2-1, with 9 positions matching TRBD2. J lost 0 bases, V lost 0 bases, and 3 bases had no gene match. Germline assignment: CDR1 SGHVS and CDR2 FQNEAQ. The CDR3 sequence is 17 residues long. DNA for the CDR3: TGTGCCAGCAGCTTAGCTAGCGGGGGAAGCTCCTACAATGAGCAGTTCTTC. It yields the protein CASSLASGGSSYNEQFF.

The rearrangement links TRBV7-2 to TRBJ1-1, with D perhaps TRBD1 (6 bases). The CDR3 runs to 14 residues. Germline V CDR1 and CDR2: SGHTA, FQGNSA. The ends were cut back, 6 bases at V and 0 bases at J, with 11 bases in the middle. The CDR3 is CASRAGGLNTEAFF. CDR3 coding DNA: TGTGCCAGCAGGGCCGGGGGCTTGAACACTGAAGCTTTCTTT.

A few counts support this clonotype. This chain joins TRBV7-3 and TRBJ2-1; 9 bases map to TRBD2. The germline V gene encodes CDR1 SGHTA and CDR2 FQGTGA. V lost 2 bases to trimming and J lost 4 bases; unmatched junction nucleotides: 3. The CDR3 covers 15 residues. The CDR3 is CASSLSLAGYNEQFF. For the CDR3, the DNA is TGTGCCAGCAGCTTATCGCTAGCGGGGTACAATGAGCAGTTCTTC.

This clonotype was detected a few times. The chain has TRBV7-9 and TRBJ1-2; TRBD1 agrees at 10 bases. With 5 bases clipped from V and 3 bases from J, the junction kept 6 bases outside the gene matches. The CDR3 has 15 amino acids. CDR1 is SEHNR, CDR2 FQNEAQ, per germline (reference sequence). CDR3 sequence: CASSTTGGADYGYTF. The CDR3 region has the DNA TGTGCCAGCAGCACGACAGGGGGCGCGGACTATGGCTACACCTTC.

The table lists this clonotype with a few counts. The rearrangement links TRBV7-8 to TRBJ2-7, with 11 bases fitting TRBD2. Germline lookup yields CDR1 SGHVS and CDR2 FQNEAQ. V lost 6 bases and J lost 1; bases outside the gene matches: 5. The CDR3 totals 15 residues. The CDR3 region has the DNA TGTGCCAGCAGTAGAGGGACTAGCGGATCCTACGAGCAGTACTTC. This translates into CASSRGTSGSYEQYF.

The count of this clonotype is one. The chain couples TRBV29-1 to TRBJ2-7, with TRBD1 identical over 8 bases. Germline V gives CDR1 SQVTM, CDR2 ANQGSEA. V was pared by 3 bases and J by 6 bases, with 13 bases of the junction left unmatched. The CDR3 is 15 residues long. In DNA, the CDR3 is TGCAGCGTTGAGACAGGGGTATTGCCTACGAGCGAGCAGTACTTC. Protein: CSVETGVLPTSEQYF.

This clonotype was detected many times. CDR3 protein: CAWTRGLAGGGDTQYF. For the CDR3, the DNA is TGTGCCTGGACCCGCGGACTAGCGGGGGGGGGAGATACGCAGTATTTT. The V and J genes are TRBV30 and TRBJ2-3; TRBD2 aligns across 15 bases. This CDR3 region has 16 residues. After removal of 4 bases from V and 5 bases from J, the junction contained 7 bases not matched to a gene. Germline V gene data show CDR1 as GTSNPN and CDR2 as SVGIG (reference sequence).

This clonotype turned up a few times. The chain carries TRBV20-1 and TRBJ2-7; 7 bases line up with TRBD2. Germline V lookup: CDR1 DFQATT, CDR2 SNEGSKA (reference sequence). J lost 0 bases, V lost 7 bases, and 3 bases had no gene match. CDR3 length: 12 residues. The CDR3 DNA sequence: TGCAGTGTTCCTAGCGGCTCCTACGAGCAGTACTTC. This sequence encodes CSVPSGSYEQYF.

This clonotype showed up many times. The chain carries TRBV7-2 and TRBJ1-5; 8 bases are shared with TRBD1. CDR1 SGHTA and CDR2 FQGNSA come from the germline V gene. J was trimmed by 5 bases and V by 5 bases; bases with no gene match: 2. This CDR3 region has 13 residues. The CDR3 region has the DNA TGTGCCAGCAGCAAGGACAGGGATCAGCCCCAGCATTTT. Encoded protein: CASSKDRDQPQHF.

The chain has TRBV7-2 and TRBJ2-3; D remains ambiguous. The CDR3 extends over 13 amino acids. Germline values: CDR1 SGHTA, CDR2 FQGNSA. Trimming shortened V by 1 base and J by 5 bases, and 7 bases separated the two germline ends. The CDR3 DNA is TGTGCCAGCAGCTTAGTTGGGCGAGATACGCAGTATTTT. This gives the protein CASSLVGRDTQYF.